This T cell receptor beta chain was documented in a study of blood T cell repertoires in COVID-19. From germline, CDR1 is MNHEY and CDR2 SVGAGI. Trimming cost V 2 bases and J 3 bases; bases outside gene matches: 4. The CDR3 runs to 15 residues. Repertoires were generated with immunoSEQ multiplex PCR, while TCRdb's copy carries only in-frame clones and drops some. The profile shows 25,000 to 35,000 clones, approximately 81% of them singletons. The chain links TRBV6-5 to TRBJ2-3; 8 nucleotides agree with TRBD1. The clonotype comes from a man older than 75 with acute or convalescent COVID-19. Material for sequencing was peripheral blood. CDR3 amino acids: CASSYGQGETDTQYF. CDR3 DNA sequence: TGTGCCAGCAGTTACGGACAGGGAGAGACAGATACGCAGTATTTT.